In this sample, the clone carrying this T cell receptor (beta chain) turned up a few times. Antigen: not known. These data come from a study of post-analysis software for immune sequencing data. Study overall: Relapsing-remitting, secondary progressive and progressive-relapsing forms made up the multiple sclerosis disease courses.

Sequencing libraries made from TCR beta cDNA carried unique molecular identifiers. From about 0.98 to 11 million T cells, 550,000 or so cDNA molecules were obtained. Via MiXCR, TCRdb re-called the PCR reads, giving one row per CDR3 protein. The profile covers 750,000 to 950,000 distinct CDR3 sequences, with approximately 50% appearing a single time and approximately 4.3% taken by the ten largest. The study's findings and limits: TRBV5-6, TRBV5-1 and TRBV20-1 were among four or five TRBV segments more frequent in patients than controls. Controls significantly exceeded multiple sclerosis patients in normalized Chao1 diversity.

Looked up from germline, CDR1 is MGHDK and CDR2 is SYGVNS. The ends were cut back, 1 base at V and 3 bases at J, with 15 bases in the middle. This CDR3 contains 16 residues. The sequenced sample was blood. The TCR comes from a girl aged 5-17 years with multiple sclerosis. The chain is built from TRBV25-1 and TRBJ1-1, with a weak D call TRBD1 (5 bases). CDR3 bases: TGTGCCAGCAGTGAATTGCAGGCCCTGGGGGACACTGAAGCTTTCTTT. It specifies CASSELQALGDTEAFF. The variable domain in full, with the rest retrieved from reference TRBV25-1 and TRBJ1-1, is EADIYQTPRYLVIGTGKKITLECSQTMGHDKMYWYQQDPGMELHLIHYSYGVNSTEKGDLSSESTVSRIRTEHFPLTLESARPSHTSQYLCASSELQALGDTEAFFGQGTRLTVV.